The rows below give T cell receptor beta chains drawn from one sample of a study of blood T cell repertoires in COVID-19. Profiled with immunoSEQ multiplex PCR; TCRdb holds only in-frame clones, not every one. This sample has some 360,000 clones, with about 90% found just once. Sequencing was done on a sample of peripheral blood. These receptors all come from a woman aged 55-69 years with COVID-19, enrolled during active disease. Each CDR3 is given with its conserved first and last residue. The order of the fields is V gene, J gene, clone size, D gene, CDR3 protein, CDR3 DNA. D genes are given only for firm matches. The size field is filled for only some rows; it gives once, few, many or a size class.

v_call: TRBV5-1; j_call: TRBJ2-3; clone_size: -; d_call: TRBD2; cdr3_aa: CASSARTSGGPTDTQYF; cdr3_nt: TGCGCCAGCAGCGCAAGGACTAGCGGGGGGCCCACAGATACGCAGTATTTT
v_call: TRBV5-1; j_call: TRBJ2-1; clone_size: -; d_call: -; cdr3_aa: CASSLDQGGQFF; cdr3_nt: TGCGCCAGCAGCTTGGATCAGGGGGGGCAGTTCTTC
v_call: TRBV5-1; j_call: TRBJ2-7; clone_size: few; d_call: TRBD2; cdr3_aa: CASSLFSGGTYEQYF; cdr3_nt: TGCGCCAGCAGCTTGTTTAGCGGGGGGACCTACGAGCAGTACTTC
v_call: TRBV7-6; j_call: TRBJ1-3; clone_size: -; d_call: -; cdr3_aa: CASSLGGGYSGNTIYF; cdr3_nt: TGTGCCAGCAGCTTAGGGGGGGGGTACTCTGGAAACACCATATATTTT
v_call: TRBV7-2; j_call: TRBJ1-4; clone_size: -; d_call: TRBD1; cdr3_aa: CASSSGQAEGEKLFF; cdr3_nt: TGTGCCAGCAGCTCTGGACAGGCCGAGGGCGAAAAACTGTTTTTT
v_call: TRBV3-1/TRBV3-2; j_call: TRBJ1-3; clone_size: -; d_call: -; cdr3_aa: CASSPTAGNTIYF; cdr3_nt: TGTGCCAGCAGCCCGACAGCTGGAAACACCATATATTTT
v_call: TRBV4-1; j_call: TRBJ1-5; clone_size: -; d_call: -; cdr3_aa: CASSRPQEIQPQHF; cdr3_nt: TGCGCCAGCAGCCGACCACAGGAGATTCAGCCCCAGCATTTT
v_call: TRBV27; j_call: TRBJ1-1; clone_size: -; d_call: -; cdr3_aa: CASSLRTTAGRNTEAFF; cdr3_nt: TGTGCCAGCAGTTTACGGACGACCGCCGGGAGGAACACTGAAGCTTTCTTT
v_call: TRBV19; j_call: TRBJ2-7; clone_size: -; d_call: -; cdr3_aa: CASSITRFSYEQYF; cdr3_nt: TGTGCCAGTAGTATAACCCGGTTCTCCTACGAGCAGTACTTC
v_call: TRBV7-9; j_call: TRBJ1-1; clone_size: -; d_call: -; cdr3_aa: CASSLGGARDPTEAFF; cdr3_nt: TGTGCCAGCAGCTTAGGTGGAGCCAGGGATCCCACTGAAGCTTTCTTT
v_call: TRBV5-4; j_call: TRBJ2-5; clone_size: -; d_call: TRBD2; cdr3_aa: CASSAKLALGTQETQYF; cdr3_nt: TGTGCCAGCAGCGCCAAACTAGCGTTAGGGACCCAAGAGACCCAGTACTTC
v_call: TRBV5-1; j_call: TRBJ2-5; clone_size: -; d_call: TRBD2; cdr3_aa: CASRRAGGHQETQYF; cdr3_nt: TGCGCCAGCAGACGAGCGGGGGGGCACCAAGAGACCCAGTACTTC
v_call: TRBV2; j_call: TRBJ1-2; clone_size: once; d_call: -; cdr3_aa: CASSEIQGSGYTF; cdr3_nt: TGTGCCAGCAGTGAAATCCAGGGCAGTGGCTACACCTTC
v_call: TRBV3-1/TRBV3-2; j_call: TRBJ2-3; clone_size: -; d_call: TRBD2; cdr3_aa: CASSPRLAGARTDTQYF; cdr3_nt: TGTGCCAGCAGCCCTAGACTAGCGGGGGCCCGCACAGATACGCAGTATTTT
v_call: TRBV7-8; j_call: TRBJ2-1; clone_size: once; d_call: TRBD2; cdr3_aa: CASSFRPRSGGRDEQFF; cdr3_nt: TGTGCCAGCAGCTTCCGACCGCGTAGCGGGGGGAGGGATGAGCAGTTCTTC
v_call: TRBV7-2; j_call: TRBJ2-7; clone_size: few; d_call: TRBD1; cdr3_aa: CASSLLPGGSYEQYF; cdr3_nt: TGTGCCAGCAGCTTATTGCCAGGGGGCTCCTACGAGCAGTACTTC
v_call: TRBV7-8; j_call: TRBJ2-1; clone_size: -; d_call: -; cdr3_aa: CASSLPVYNEQFF; cdr3_nt: TGTGCCAGCAGCTTACCAGTCTACAATGAGCAGTTCTTC
v_call: TRBV29-1; j_call: TRBJ1-1; clone_size: -; d_call: TRBD1; cdr3_aa: CSVGDRGPTEAFF; cdr3_nt: TGCAGCGTTGGGGACAGGGGGCCCACTGAAGCTTTCTTT
v_call: TRBV14; j_call: TRBJ2-3; clone_size: -; d_call: -; cdr3_aa: CASSPRLMTIDTQYF; cdr3_nt: TGTGCCAGCAGCCCCCGACTGATGACGATTGATACGCAGTATTTT
v_call: TRBV6-5; j_call: TRBJ1-1; clone_size: -; d_call: -; cdr3_aa: CASSFLRRGTEAFF; cdr3_nt: TGTGCCAGCAGTTTCTTACGGAGGGGCACTGAAGCTTTCTTT
v_call: TRBV5-1; j_call: TRBJ1-3; clone_size: -; d_call: -; cdr3_aa: CASSLTGSENTIYF; cdr3_nt: TGCGCCAGCAGCTTGACAGGGAGCGAAAACACCATATATTTT
v_call: TRBV6-5; j_call: TRBJ1-2; clone_size: -; d_call: TRBD1; cdr3_aa: CASSRDRDHYGYTF; cdr3_nt: TGTGCCAGCAGTAGAGACAGGGATCACTATGGCTACACCTTC
v_call: TRBV5-4; j_call: TRBJ2-5; clone_size: once; d_call: -; cdr3_aa: CASSLKGVPETQYF; cdr3_nt: TGTGCCAGCAGCTTGAAGGGGGTCCCCGAGACCCAGTACTTC
v_call: TRBV27; j_call: TRBJ1-2; clone_size: -; d_call: -; cdr3_aa: CASSIRVTGGTNYGYTF; cdr3_nt: TGTGCCAGCAGTATTAGAGTTACGGGGGGCACTAACTATGGCTACACCTTC
v_call: TRBV2; j_call: TRBJ1-5; clone_size: -; d_call: TRBD1; cdr3_aa: CASRAGTGLISNQPQHF; cdr3_nt: TGTGCCAGCAGGGCCGGGACAGGGCTTATTAGCAATCAGCCCCAGCATTTT
v_call: TRBV27; j_call: TRBJ1-1; clone_size: -; d_call: -; cdr3_aa: CASSPLGGLNTEAFF; cdr3_nt: TGTGCCAGCAGTCCCCTTGGGGGCCTGAACACTGAAGCTTTCTTT
v_call: TRBV27; j_call: TRBJ1-3; clone_size: -; d_call: -; cdr3_aa: CASSLGRRGNTIYF; cdr3_nt: TGTGCCAGCAGTTTAGGCAGGAGGGGAAACACCATATATTTT
v_call: TRBV11-2; j_call: TRBJ1-2; clone_size: -; d_call: TRBD1; cdr3_aa: CASSRQGNGYTF; cdr3_nt: TGTGCCAGCAGCAGACAGGGCAATGGCTACACCTTC
v_call: TRBV14; j_call: TRBJ2-5; clone_size: -; d_call: TRBD2; cdr3_aa: CASSHPTGGAETQYF; cdr3_nt: TGTGCCAGCAGCCACCCGACCGGGGGGGCAGAGACCCAGTACTTC
v_call: TRBV25-1; j_call: TRBJ2-7; clone_size: -; d_call: -; cdr3_aa: CASTRDTIREQYF; cdr3_nt: TGTGCCAGCACCCGGGACACCATACGGGAGCAGTACTTC
v_call: TRBV7-9; j_call: TRBJ2-4; clone_size: -; d_call: TRBD2; cdr3_aa: CASSARGGAKNIQYF; cdr3_nt: TGTGCCAGCAGCGCCCGCGGGGGGGCCAAAAACATTCAGTACTTC
v_call: TRBV5-1; j_call: TRBJ2-5; clone_size: -; d_call: TRBD1; cdr3_aa: CASSLMGTVEIQETQYF; cdr3_nt: TGCGCCAGCAGCTTGATGGGGACAGTCGAAATTCAAGAGACCCAGTACTTC
v_call: TRBV3-1/TRBV3-2; j_call: TRBJ1-5; clone_size: -; d_call: -; cdr3_aa: CASSQDLAGSNQPQHF; cdr3_nt: TGTGCCAGCAGCCAAGATCTTGCGGGTAGCAATCAGCCCCAGCATTTT
v_call: TRBV19; j_call: TRBJ2-1; clone_size: -; d_call: TRBD1; cdr3_aa: CASRAPGQVSYNEQFF; cdr3_nt: TGTGCCAGTAGGGCTCCGGGACAGGTTTCCTACAATGAGCAGTTCTTC
v_call: TRBV4-2; j_call: TRBJ1-2; clone_size: once; d_call: TRBD1; cdr3_aa: CASSQGVRLRDRGGLSTF; cdr3_nt: TGTGCCAGCAGCCAGGGCGTAAGACTCCGGGACAGGGGAGGTCTATCCACCTTC
v_call: TRBV27; j_call: TRBJ2-1; clone_size: -; d_call: TRBD2; cdr3_aa: CASSVIPGGDNEQFF; cdr3_nt: TGTGCCAGCAGTGTCATCCCTGGGGGGGACAATGAGCAGTTCTTC
v_call: TRBV3-1/TRBV3-2; j_call: TRBJ1-2; clone_size: -; d_call: -; cdr3_aa: CASSQVQGSIYGYTF; cdr3_nt: TGTGCCAGCAGCCAAGTACAGGGTTCAATTTATGGCTACACCTTC
v_call: TRBV24-1; j_call: TRBJ2-2; clone_size: -; d_call: -; cdr3_aa: CATSDPGQSTGELFF; cdr3_nt: TGTGCCACCAGTGACCCAGGACAGAGCACCGGGGAGCTGTTTTTT
v_call: TRBV19; j_call: TRBJ2-3; clone_size: -; d_call: -; cdr3_aa: CASSIASRTASSTDTQYF; cdr3_nt: TGTGCCAGTAGTATAGCCTCTCGGACAGCCTCTAGCACAGATACGCAGTATTTT
v_call: TRBV5-1; j_call: TRBJ1-6; clone_size: few; d_call: -; cdr3_aa: CASSSGHRDNSPLHF; cdr3_nt: TGCGCCAGCAGCTCGGGGCACAGGGATAATTCACCCCTCCACTTT
v_call: TRBV19; j_call: TRBJ1-2; clone_size: -; d_call: -; cdr3_aa: CASSTRDTEVVSGYTF; cdr3_nt: TGTGCCAGTAGCACCCGGGACACGGAGGTGGTGAGTGGCTACACCTTC
v_call: TRBV5-1; j_call: TRBJ1-1; clone_size: -; d_call: TRBD1; cdr3_aa: CASSLGGGNTEAFF; cdr3_nt: TGCGCCAGCAGTTTAGGAGGGGGCAACACTGAAGCTTTCTTT
v_call: TRBV3-1/TRBV3-2; j_call: TRBJ2-5; clone_size: -; d_call: -; cdr3_aa: CASSHRGRGIQETQYF; cdr3_nt: TGTGCCAGCAGCCATAGGGGCCGGGGGATACAAGAGACCCAGTACTTC
v_call: TRBV18; j_call: TRBJ1-2; clone_size: -; d_call: -; cdr3_aa: CASSPLVPGDGYTF; cdr3_nt: TGTGCCAGCTCACCCCTCGTCCCAGGGGATGGCTACACCTTC
v_call: TRBV18; j_call: TRBJ2-5; clone_size: -; d_call: TRBD2; cdr3_aa: CASSPGLARETQYF; cdr3_nt: TGTGCCAGCTCCCCGGGACTAGCGAGAGAGACCCAGTACTTC
v_call: TRBV19; j_call: TRBJ1-1; clone_size: -; d_call: -; cdr3_aa: CASSIGFTISEAFF; cdr3_nt: TGTGCCAGTAGTATAGGCTTTACTATATCGGAAGCTTTCTTT
v_call: TRBV5-1; j_call: TRBJ2-3; clone_size: -; d_call: TRBD1; cdr3_aa: CASSPGGPTDTQYF; cdr3_nt: TGCGCCAGCAGTCCAGGGGGCCCCACAGATACGCAGTATTTT
v_call: TRBV28; j_call: TRBJ1-5; clone_size: -; d_call: TRBD1; cdr3_aa: CASNRGTAGNQPQHF; cdr3_nt: TGTGCCAGTAACCGAGGGACAGCAGGGAATCAGCCCCAGCATTTT